The 7 T cell receptor beta chains below come from one sample, sequenced in a study of cytomegalovirus exposure and HLA in healthy donors. 60 Vbeta and 13 Jbeta primers were used in PCR. The assay was immunoSEQ multiplex PCR, and TCRdb's table has in-frame clones only and misses some. Among 100,000 to 150,000 clones listed, approximately 82% were seen once. Sequencing was done on a sample of PBMCs. The receptors originated from a young man in good health and CMV-seropositive.

J is TRBJ2-7 and V is TRBV9; TRBD1 agrees at 11 bases. Germline V gene sequence: CDR1 SGDLS, CDR2 YYNGEE. The V and J ends lost 4 bases and 0 bases, in that order; junction bases with no gene match: 9. The CDR3 is 17 residues long. CDR3 nucleotides: TGTGCCAGCAGCTCTTCGGCAGGACAGGGGGCCTCCTACGAGCAGTACTTC. This gives the protein CASSSSAGQGASYEQYF.

V is TRBV19 and J is TRBJ2-7, with 10 bases aligning to TRBD2. The germline gives CDR1 LNHDA, CDR2 SQIVND (reference sequence). V dropped 6 bases and J dropped 4; count of bases not matched to a gene: 9. The CDR3 contains 15 residues. CDR3 coding DNA: TGTGCCAGTAGACCTCTAGCGGGGGAACGATACGAGCAGTACTTC. Its protein product is CASRPLAGERYEQYF.

The chain is built from TRBV28 and TRBJ2-1; TRBD1 might be the D (5 bases). Germline loops: CDR1 MDHEN, CDR2 SYDVKM. V lost 1 base and J lost 0, with 10 bases in between. This CDR3 has 16 residues. The CDR3 coding sequence is TGTGCCAGCAGTTTATTTCAGGGATTCTCCTACAATGAGCAGTTCTTC. Protein product: CASSLFQGFSYNEQFF.

There are a few counts of this clone. This chain links TRBV4-1 with TRBJ1-1; TRBD1 agrees at 7 bases. Germline V gene sequence: CDR1 MGHRA, CDR2 YSYEKL. The CDR3 is 17 residues long. V was clipped by 4 bases and J by 1 base; unmatched bases: 12. The CDR3 loop is CASSRKSTGTANTEAFF. The CDR3 coding sequence is TGCGCCAGCAGCCGCAAATCTACCGGGACAGCGAACACTGAAGCTTTCTTT.

This clone turned up a few times. The chain uses TRBV9 and TRBJ2-5; 9 nucleotides line up with TRBD1. Germline lookup yields CDR1 SGDLS and CDR2 YYNGEE. This CDR3 spans 16 amino acids. Trimming at V came to 2 bases and at J to 2 bases, leaving 7 bases not matched to a gene. DNA of the CDR3: TGTGCCAGCAGCGTCGGACAGGGGCGAACACAAGAGACCCAGTACTTC. Amino acid sequence: CASSVGQGRTQETQYF.

The rearrangement links TRBV9 to TRBJ2-7; 11 bases fit TRBD1. The CDR3 is made up of 13 amino acids. The ends lost 4 bases at V and 7 bases at J; junction bases unmatched: 4. Germline CDR1 SGDLS, CDR2 YYNGEE. CDR3 in DNA: TGTGCCAGCAGCAGGACAGGGGGCGGTGAGCAGTACTTC. Translated: CASSRTGGGEQYF.

The chain has TRBV30 and TRBJ2-5; maybe TRBD1 (5 bases). Trimming stripped 4 bases from V and 5 bases from J, with 14 bases between. The germline CDR1 and CDR2 sequences are GTSNPN and SVGIG (reference sequence). The CDR3 loop spans 13 amino acids. Written as DNA, the CDR3 is TGTGCCTGGACTCCGGTGGGGCCTGAGACCCAGTACTTC. Protein product: CAWTPVGPETQYF. Full variable domain (outside the CDR3, taken from reference TRBV30 and TRBJ2-5): SQTIHQWPATLVQPVGSPLSLECTVEGTSNPNLYWYRQAAGRGLQLLFYSVGIGQISSEVPQNLSASRPQDRQFILSSKKLLLSDSGFYLCAWTPVGPETQYFGPGTRLLVL.